The 27 T cell receptor beta chains listed next were all sequenced from one sample in a study of cytomegalovirus exposure and HLA in healthy donors. The PCR made use of 60 Vbeta and 13 Jbeta primers. Repertoires were generated with immunoSEQ multiplex PCR, while TCRdb's copy carries only in-frame clones and drops some. This table holds 160,000 or so clones, approximately 82% found once. Sample: PBMCs. Source of these receptors: a male donor in good health and CMV-seropositive.

The chain uses TRBV18 and TRBJ2-2, with D possibly TRBD2 on 6 matching bases. The V gene lost 6 bases and the J gene lost 4 bases, with 12 bases spanning the gap. CDR3 length: 14 amino acids. Germline assignment: CDR1 KGHSH and CDR2 LQKENI. The CDR3 nucleotides are TGTGCCAGCTCGCTCCTCGGGGGCACCGGGGAGCTGTTTTTT. This codes for CASSLLGGTGELFF.

This sequence joins TRBV10-3 and TRBJ2-5; the match to TRBD2 covers 9 bases. This CDR3 has 15 amino acids. CDR1 and CDR2 (germline): ENHRY, SYGVKD. The junction had 6 bases not matched to a gene; V was cut back by 2 bases and J by 5 bases. Written as DNA, the CDR3 is TGTGCCATCAGTGAGGTAGCGGGAGTCTGGGAGACCCAGTACTTC. Its protein is CAISEVAGVWETQYF.

The sample holds a few counts of this clone. The chain combines TRBV6-5 with TRBJ1-1; D unresolved. CDR1 is MNHEY and CDR2 is SVGAGI in the germline V gene. This CDR3 contains 13 residues. V gave up 6 bases and J gave up 4 bases, with 12 bases separating them. CDR3 loop: CASREGWGTEAFF. Here the CDR3 DNA reads TGTGCCAGCAGGGAGGGCTGGGGCACTGAAGCTTTCTTT.

CDR3 bases: TGTGCCTGGAGTGTTGCAGTAACTAATGAAAAACTGTTTTTT. Amino acid sequence: CAWSVAVTNEKLFF. The V and J genes are TRBV30 and TRBJ1-4; D not certain. Trimming left V 0 bases short and J 1 base short, with 6 bases between. Germline V lookup: CDR1 GTSNPN, CDR2 SVGIG (reference sequence). The CDR3 runs to 14 residues.

The rearrangement uses TRBV28 and TRBJ1-5; no reliable D call. The CDR3 has 12 residues. The germline V gene encodes CDR1 MDHEN and CDR2 SYDVKM. The germline V and J ends were trimmed by 8 bases and 6 bases, with 11 bases remaining between them. CDR3 nucleotide sequence: TGTGCCAGCGCGGCCGGGTCTCAGCCCCAGCATTTT. This codes for CASAAGSQPQHF.

V usage is TRBV30 and J usage is TRBJ1-5; 9 nucleotides line up with TRBD1. The ends lost 2 bases at V and 7 bases at J; junction bases unmatched: 15. The CDR3 consists of 17 residues. Looked up from germline, CDR1 is GTSNPN and CDR2 is SVGIG (reference sequence). The DNA of the CDR3 is TGTGCCTGGAGTCCGACAGGGGGTATCGTCCCGGTCCAGCCCCAGCATTTT. Translating it yields CAWSPTGGIVPVQPQHF.

J is TRBJ1-1 and V is TRBV7-2; possible D gene TRBD1, 6 bases. In germline, CDR1 is SGHTA, CDR2 FQGNSA. Trimming cost V 1 base and J 11 bases, with 14 bases left between them. The CDR3 runs 13 residues. This CDR3 is CASSLEGGPRAFF. CDR3 nucleotides: TGTGCCAGCAGCTTAGAGGGGGGGCCGAGGGCTTTCTTT.

This clone showed up just a few times. One end of the junction is discordant with germline, which a read error may explain. The chain is built from TRBV5-1 and TRBJ2-7; 9 nucleotides match TRBD2. The V gene's germline CDR1 is SGHRS and CDR2 YFSETQ. The CDR3 spans 12 residues. In DNA, the CDR3 is TGCGCCAGCAGCTTGGAACGAGGACTAGCGAACTTC. This translates into CASSLERGLANF.

The chain links TRBV27 to TRBJ1-3; no reliable D call. Germline V gene data show CDR1 as MNHEY and CDR2 as SMNVEV (reference sequence). The V and J ends lost 5 bases and 0 bases respectively, with 8 bases between them. This CDR3 has 14 amino acids. In DNA, the CDR3 is TGTGCCAGCAGTCCCGGAGACTCTGGAAACACCATATATTTT. Translation gives CASSPGDSGNTIYF.

The chain recombines TRBV19 with TRBJ2-3; D gene unclear. Germline V lookup: CDR1 LNHDA, CDR2 SQIVND (reference sequence). The CDR3 length is 14 residues. V gave up 6 bases and J gave up 0 bases, with 10 bases separating them. CDR3 loop: CASRRRASTDTQYF. The CDR3 nucleotides are TGTGCCAGTAGGCGGAGAGCTAGCACAGATACGCAGTATTTT.

This rearrangement joins TRBV23-1 to TRBJ1-4; 11 bases are shared with TRBD1. TRBV23-1 is labeled an ORF, and its function is uncertain. V lost 4 bases, J lost 8 bases, and 3 bases stayed unmatched. There are 14 residues in the CDR3. Here the CDR3 DNA reads TGCGCCAGCAGTCGCAGGACAGGGGGCGAAAAACTGTTTTTT. Its translation is CASSRRTGGEKLFF.

This clone was recorded a few times. The chain employs TRBV4-3 and TRBJ2-5, with 10 bases identical to TRBD2. With 0 bases clipped from V and 0 bases from J, the junction kept 7 bases outside the gene matches. Germline assignment: CDR1 LGHNA and CDR2 YSLEER. The CDR3 has 18 amino acids. The CDR3 nucleotides read TGCGCCAGCAGCCAAGATTCGGCTAGCGGGGGCTACCAAGAGACCCAGTACTTC. Translated: CASSQDSASGGYQETQYF.

The chain links TRBV7-6 to TRBJ2-1; TRBD2 aligns across 10 bases. CDR1 and CDR2 from the germline V gene are SGHVS and FNYEAQ. This CDR3 region has 16 residues. The ends lost 5 bases at V and 1 base at J; junction bases unmatched: 5. This CDR3 is CASSTPSGSSYNEQFF. The CDR3 coding sequence is TGTGCCAGCAGCACCCCTAGCGGGAGTTCCTACAATGAGCAGTTCTTC.

V is TRBV7-2 and J is TRBJ1-5; 8 nucleotides match TRBD1. The J segment lost 12 bases and the V segment lost 5 bases, leaving 9 bases of the junction unmatched. This CDR3 has 13 amino acids. Looked up from germline, CDR1 is SGHTA and CDR2 is FQGNSA. The CDR3 reads CASSAGQGDCQHF. DNA for the CDR3: TGTGCCAGCAGCGCCGGACAGGGAGATTGCCAGCATTTT.

The chain links TRBV5-1 to TRBJ2-5, with 7 bases lining up with TRBD2. The CDR3 consists of 14 residues. V lost 0 bases, J lost 11 bases, and 10 bases stayed unmatched. Germline-derived CDR1 and CDR2 are SGHRS and YFSETQ. CDR3 DNA sequence: TGCGCCAGCAGCTTGGCCTCAGAGCGGGGAGAGCAGTACTTC. The encoded protein is CASSLASERGEQYF.

The chain links TRBV19 to TRBJ1-5; a possible D gene is TRBD1 (6 bases). CDR3 length: 17 amino acids. V gave up 6 bases and J gave up 0 bases, with 18 bases separating them. Germline CDR1 LNHDA, CDR2 SQIVND (reference sequence). The CDR3 sequence is CASSDLGGGYSNQPQHF. CDR3 nucleotide sequence: TGTGCCAGTAGCGATTTAGGGGGGGGTTATAGCAATCAGCCCCAGCATTTT.

This sequence joins TRBV12-1 and TRBJ1-1. TRBV12-1 is labeled a pseudogene. The CDR3 is 16 residues long. The CDR3 protein is CASSFDLRRPGTEAFF. Written as DNA, the CDR3 is TGTGCCAGCAGCTTTGATTTACGCCGGCCGGGTACTGAAGCTTTCTTT.

V gene TRBV27 combines with J gene TRBJ1-1; D unclear. V lost 7 bases and J lost 5, with 17 bases in between. Germline V lookup: CDR1 MNHEY, CDR2 SMNVEV (reference sequence). The CDR3 runs to 14 residues. Written as DNA, the CDR3 is TGTGCCAGCAAACTGTACCGGTTTGATACTGAAGCTTTCTTT. Translated: CASKLYRFDTEAFF.

The chain uses TRBV11-2 and TRBJ2-1; 12 bases line up with TRBD2. The trim removed 5 bases at V and 5 bases at J, leaving 10 bases unmatched. Germline lookup yields CDR1 SGHAT and CDR2 FQNNGV. There are 17 residues in the CDR3. CDR3 sequence (DNA): TGTGCCAGCAGCCTCCTCCGGACTAGCGGGGCCGACAATGAGCAGTTCTTC. Translating it yields CASSLLRTSGADNEQFF.

The V and J genes are TRBV5-1 and TRBJ1-4, with D perhaps TRBD1 (6 bases). This CDR3 comprises 13 residues. The V gene lost 3 bases and the J gene lost 9 bases, with 12 bases spanning the gap. Germline CDR1 is SGHRS and CDR2 is YFSETQ. The DNA of the CDR3 is TGCGCCAGCAGCTCACTTACAGGGCAAAAACTGTTTTTT. Its protein product is CASSSLTGQKLFF.

This clone was found a few times. The chain joins TRBV19 to TRBJ2-1, with D possibly TRBD2 on 6 matching bases. Trimming took off 1 base at V and 6 bases at J, with 13 bases between the two ends. CDR3 length: 15 amino acids. Germline assignment: CDR1 LNHDA and CDR2 SQIVND (reference sequence). The CDR3: CASSIGGTRANEQFF. In nucleotides, the CDR3 is TGTGCCAGTAGTATAGGCGGGACCAGGGCCAATGAGCAGTTCTTC.

The gene calls are TRBV10-3 and TRBJ2-1; 14 bases are a match to TRBD2. The V segment lost 5 bases and the J segment 4 bases; nucleotides outside the gene matches: 7. Germline V gene data show CDR1 as ENHRY and CDR2 as SYGVKD. The CDR3 consists of 17 residues. The CDR3: CAISPRLAGGPYNEQFF. The CDR3, as DNA: TGTGCCATCAGTCCTAGACTAGCGGGGGGGCCTTACAATGAGCAGTTCTTC.

This chain connects TRBV19 to TRBJ1-1, with D perhaps matching TRBD1 (5 bases). Germline V gene lookup returns CDR1 LNHDA and CDR2 SQIVND (reference sequence). V lost 8 bases to trimming and J lost 4 bases, with 11 bases between them. This CDR3 is built from 12 residues. CDR3: CASQGRITEAFF. In DNA form, the CDR3 reads TGTGCCAGTCAGGGTCGGATCACTGAAGCTTTCTTT.

The J gene is TRBJ2-5, the V gene TRBV27; D uncertain. The J call is uncertain, as TRBJ2-7 better fits the DNA end. CDR3 length: 14 residues. Germline V lookup: CDR1 MNHEY, CDR2 SMNVEV (reference sequence). CDR3 sequence (DNA): TGTGCCAGCGGTAGTGAAGGATTGGGCTACGAGCAGTACTTC. Translation: CASGSEGLGYEQYF.

The chain has TRBV7-2 and TRBJ2-3, with TRBD2 matching 7 bases. CDR1 and CDR2 from the germline V gene are SGHTA and FQGNSA. The CDR3 covers 17 residues. J was trimmed by 2 bases and V by 5 bases; bases with no gene match: 13. The CDR3 is CASSPSGNNRYTDTQYF. The CDR3 nucleotides read TGTGCCAGCAGCCCTAGCGGAAACAACCGCTACACAGATACGCAGTATTTT.

The chain carries TRBV2 and TRBJ1-5, with 9 bases fitting TRBD1. This CDR3 contains 14 residues. J was trimmed by 6 bases and V by 4 bases; bases with no gene match: 4. CDR1 is SNHLY, CDR2 FYNNEI, per germline. The CDR3 DNA reads TGTGCCAGCAGTGGGACAGGGGACGTTCAGCCCCAGCATTTT. This codes for CASSGTGDVQPQHF.

This clone came up a few times. The chain is built from TRBV6-5 and TRBJ2-7, with TRBD1 matching 8 bases. Per the germline V gene, CDR1 is MNHEY and CDR2 is SVGAGI. CDR3 size: 14 residues. The V segment lost 6 bases and the J segment 5 bases; nucleotides outside the gene matches: 9. The CDR3 DNA reads as TGTGCCAGCAGCTTTCGGACAGGGTCTCACGAGCAGTACTTC. It translates to CASSFRTGSHEQYF.